What follows is one T cell receptor (beta chain) and its context. This clonotype came up many times. The antigen this receptor binds is unknown. Per-nucleotide qualities are absent, and no much larger clonotype sits a single base away. This entry comes from a study of human T cells and chemical hapten exposure (dated by TCRdb to the early 2020s). As for the study more broadly: Libraries were pooled for sequencing, and per-sample TCR yields varied mainly because of small differences in library volumes within the pool. In alopecia patients, the study followed how the peripheral blood TCR repertoire changed in vivo over primary and secondary sensitization to diphenylcyclopropenone (DPC), a hapten. For every blood RNA sample, sequencing covered both the TCR alpha and TCR beta chains. What the study reported, not specific to this receptor: Repeated subsampling changed both the strength of the expansion versus patch-test correlation and the threshold at which the correlation became significant. No change with DPC sensitization was found in the number of TCRs above 1 in 1000 frequency, and no evidence of global repertoire structure alterations was found.

Libraries were made using 5' RACE. Sequencing was carried out with an Illumina MiSeq. During library preparation, unique molecular identifiers were attached to individual cDNA molecules so that TCRs could be counted quantitatively and reproducibly. The source study handled its data this way. The median number of TCRs per sample was some 100,000, ranging from roughly 20,000 to 700,000. The Decombinator software suite was used to annotate V, J and CDR3 in the TCR reads. Every sample was subsampled to the same number of TCRs (28,000) for the PS versus PT1 abundance plots. Expanded TCRs were defined as absent before sensitization and observed at least eight times at the 2-week time point. TCRdb trimmed public reads at Q25 via fastp, called clones via MiXCR and kept in-frame beta chains. Each entry is one CDR3 protein sequence, shown with its most common DNA and genes. It is TCRdb's table, rather than the study itself, that gives the V and J calls and clone size. This sample comprises roughly 82,000 distinct CDR3 sequences, more than 15% of them detected only once. Of the sample, approximately 7% falls within the top ten clones.

Total RNA was extracted from unfractionated whole blood collected in Tempus Blood RNA tubes. A few healthy volunteers acted as controls for TCR sequencing and had blood drawn at day 0, 2 weeks and 6 weeks. The receptor was derived from a female donor in good health.

This receptor has the CDR3 CSAGGGNDSPLHF. The sequenced DNA is TGCAGTGCAGGGGGGGGAAATGACTCACCCCTCCACTTT. This receptor chain uses TRBV20-1 and TRBJ1-6, and TRBD1 may be the D gene, going by 6 matching bases. CDR1 and CDR2 were assigned from the germline V gene (reference sequence) as DFQATT and SNEGSKA. V loses 6 bases of germline sequence and J loses 10 bases, and the interval between the two ends is 16 bases. Including the terminal cysteine and phenylalanine, the CDR3 comprises 13 residues. The DNA shown is the 39-base CDR3, in frame from base 1.